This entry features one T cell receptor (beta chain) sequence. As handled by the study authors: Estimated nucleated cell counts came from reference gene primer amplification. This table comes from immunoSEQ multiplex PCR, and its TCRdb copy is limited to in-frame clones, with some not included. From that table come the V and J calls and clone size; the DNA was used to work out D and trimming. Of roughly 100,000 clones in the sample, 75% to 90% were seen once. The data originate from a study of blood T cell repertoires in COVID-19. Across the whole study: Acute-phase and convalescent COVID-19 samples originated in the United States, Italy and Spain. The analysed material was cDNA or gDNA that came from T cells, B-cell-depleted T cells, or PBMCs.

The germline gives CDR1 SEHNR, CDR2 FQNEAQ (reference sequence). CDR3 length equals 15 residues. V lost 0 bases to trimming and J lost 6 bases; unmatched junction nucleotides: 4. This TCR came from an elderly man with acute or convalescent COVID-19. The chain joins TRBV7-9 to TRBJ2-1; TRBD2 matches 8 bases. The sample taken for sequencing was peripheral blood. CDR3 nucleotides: TGTGCCAGCAGCTTAGCTAGCGGGATGGGCAATGAGCAGTTCTTC. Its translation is CASSLASGMGNEQFF.